Listed below are T cell receptor delta chains from one sample, sequenced in a study of DNA immune sequencing with unique molecular identifiers. TCRdb called clones anew from the multiplex PCR reads with CATT. This table holds 730 or so delta-chain clones, 10% to 15% found once. Specimen: gamma-delta T cells from PBMCs. The receptors here all came from a human donor in good health. Each CDR3 is given without its conserved first and last residue.

v_call cdr3_length cdr3_aa
TRDV1 17 ALGGIGGYASRTIDKLI
TRDV2 18 ACDTVKPGRDSWDTRQMF
TRDV2 20 AAKSLPTSLGDKEGHTDKLI
TRDV2 16 ACDPRVLGDPYTDKLI
TRDV1 19 ALGELTRVVLGDAYTDKLI
TRDV1 15 ALGVISGIRGTDKLI
TRDV2 18 ACDPLRTGGRAKYTDKLI
TRDV3 20 AFRHGYLYRLLGDRGTDKLI
TRAV29/DV5 15 AASALLPDTGTDKLI
TRDV1 18 ALGEPLLPYWGAYTDKLI
TRDV2 15 ACDSITGGSDTDKLI
TRDV2 16 ACDGVGDTSWDTRQMF
TRDV3 17 AFSYWGIVSSWDARQMF
TRDV1 17 ALGELSLSRTVYTDKLI
TRDV2 17 ACDPLYGWGDTRSDKLI
TRDV1 22 ALGEPAAPSHCTGGYAYTDKLI
TRDV1 16 ALGDQAPLIGGYTGLI
TRDV2 18 ACDTGWGDSSSWDTRQMF
TRDV1 15 ALGELWGLHPTDKLI
TRDV2 19 ACDTVELGDPSSWDTRQMF
TRDV2 16 ACDTVGSGGINGDKLI
TRAV38-2/DV8 23 AYRSAGALPSYVWWGATSGDKLI
TRDV2 17 ACDTLPTNGGQFADKLI
TRDV2 14 ACDALLGGYTDKLI
TRDV2 12 ACDTVGATDKLI
TRDV2 15 ACDGLHHEDWGAKLI
TRDV2 14 ACDTVGGLRTDKLI
TRDV2 14 ACDTLGDTVTDKLI
TRDV2 15 ACDTAVLGDTLKKLI